The 4 T cell receptor beta chains below all came from one sample that was sequenced in a study of blood T cell repertoires in COVID-19. Clones were read by immunoSEQ multiplex PCR, and TCRdb kept only the in-frame ones, dropping some. The sample lists about 270,000 clones, roughly 88% occurring once. Sequenced sample: peripheral blood. The source of these receptors is a woman older than 75 with COVID-19, enrolled during active disease.

The chain uses TRBV7-2 and TRBJ1-2; 7 bases are shared with TRBD1. This CDR3 contains 14 residues. J lost 6 bases, V lost 2 bases, and 6 bases had no gene match. The germline V gene encodes CDR1 SGHTA and CDR2 FQGNSA. The CDR3 nucleotides are TGTGCCAGCAGCTTACAGGGGGTAGGTCATGGCTACACCTTC. Its translation: CASSLQGVGHGYTF.

The rearrangement uses TRBV5-1 and TRBJ1-1, with D maybe TRBD1 (5 bases). The CDR3 totals 14 residues. Trimming cost V 5 bases and J 1 base, with 12 bases left between them. Germline CDR1 is SGHRS and CDR2 is YFSETQ. The CDR3 sequence: CASRHATGNTEAFF. The CDR3 bases are TGCGCCAGCAGGCACGCCACAGGGAACACTGAAGCTTTCTTT.

This clone appeared once. The chain employs TRBV3-1 (or the pseudogene TRBV3-2) and TRBJ1-2; TRBD1 aligns across 7 bases. In germline, CDR1 is LGHDT, CDR2 YNNKEL (reference sequence). The length of the CDR3 is 13 residues. V was clipped by 4 bases and J by 4 bases; unmatched bases: 3. CDR3 residues: CASSPRQGYGYTF. CDR3 bases: TGTGCCAGCAGCCCCCGACAGGGCTATGGCTACACCTTC.

This chain links TRBV18 with TRBJ1-1, with 8 bases fitting TRBD1. Germline CDR1 KGHSH, CDR2 LQKENI. This CDR3 is 16 amino acids long. J gave up 2 bases and V 4 bases, and 9 bases lay outside the gene matches. CDR3 sequence reads: CASSLLSDRGNTEAFF. The CDR3 coding sequence is TGTGCCAGCTCACTACTTTCCGACAGGGGAAACACTGAAGCTTTCTTT.